Presented here are 23 T cell receptor beta chains from one specimen sequenced in a study of Ad26.COV2.S vaccination and SARS-CoV-2 variants (dated by TCRdb to about 2021). The library was obtained by the immunoSEQ multiplex PCR assay. The table was pulled from immuneACCESS by TCRdb, which kept in-frame rearrangements only. Such tables lose some clones; where checked, under half of the loss comes from unresolved V genes, and the rest has no known cause. The sample has 300,000 to 400,000 clones on record, approximately 86% of them singletons. Approximately 12% of the sample is held by the ten biggest clonotypes. This specimen's treatment or condition label, per the study, means: 15 to 20 received Ad26.COV2.S at low or high dose, single or two shots; five or six received placebo; per-sample allocation not given. Repertoires of vaccine and placebo recipients were sequenced from samples collected on day 63 after the first injection.

The sequences come from peripheral blood, collected in a trial of Ad26.COV2.S vaccine versus placebo. These receptors were obtained from a person between 18 and 65 years old who received the Ad26.COV2.S COVID-19 vaccine or a placebo.

The genes are TRBV9 and TRBJ2-7; 7 nucleotides line up with TRBD2. Trimming cost V 0 bases and J 3 bases; bases outside gene matches: 9. Per the germline V gene, CDR1 is SGDLS and CDR2 is YYNGEE. The CDR3 covers 16 residues. Written as DNA, the CDR3 is TGTGCCAGCAGCGTAGGGGGGAGCGGGGCCCTCTACGAGCAGTACTTC. It is translated as CASSVGGSGALYEQYF.

In this sample, this clone turned up once. The chain is built from TRBV11-2 and TRBJ2-5; TRBD1 is a possible D gene (5 bases). V gave up 5 bases and J gave up 4 bases, with 14 bases separating them. This CDR3 spans 14 amino acids. CDR1 and CDR2 (germline): SGHAT, FQNNGV. The CDR3 spells CASSEKTVGETQYF. CDR3 nucleotide sequence: TGTGCCAGCAGCGAAAAGACAGTTGGAGAGACCCAGTACTTC. The whole variable domain, remainder taken from reference TRBV11-2 and TRBJ2-5, is EAGVAQSPRYKIIEKRQSVAFWCNPISGHATLYWYQQILGQGPKLLIQFQNNGVVDDSQLPKDRFSAERLKGVDSTLKIQPAKLEDSAVYLCASSEKTVGETQYFGPGTRLLVL.

This clone was counted once. The chain couples TRBV7-9 to TRBJ2-7; tentatively, D is TRBD1 (7 bases). The ends were cut back, 0 bases at V and 4 bases at J, with 10 bases in the middle. Per germline, CDR1 SEHNR and CDR2 FQNEAQ (reference sequence). This CDR3 contains 14 residues. In DNA form, the CDR3 reads TGTGCCAGCAGCTTAGCGACAGGGAGGTACGAGCAGTACTTC. Its protein is CASSLATGRYEQYF.

The chain employs TRBV5-4 and TRBJ1-2, with D unclear. CDR3 length: 16 residues. V lost 0 bases and J 0 bases, leaving 12 bases between the germline ends. CDR1 and CDR2 from the germline V gene are SGHNT and YYREEE (reference sequence). The CDR3 DNA reads as TGTGCCAGCAGCTTGGTAGGCAGGCGAGCTAACTATGGCTACACCTTC. It codes for CASSLVGRRANYGYTF.

The V call is TRBV9, the J call TRBJ2-3; 12 bases line up with TRBD2. V dropped 4 bases and J dropped 2; count of bases not matched to a gene: 8. CDR3 size: 17 residues. The germline V gene encodes CDR1 SGDLS and CDR2 YYNGEE. The chain's CDR3 is CASSFHLAGGYTDTQYF. The CDR3 DNA sequence: TGTGCCAGCAGCTTTCATCTAGCGGGAGGGTACACAGATACGCAGTATTTT.

On this clone: The sample holds other DNA sequences that translate to the same CDR3. This rearrangement joins TRBV12-3 or TRBV12-4 to TRBJ2-1; D ambiguous. The ends were cut back, 3 bases at V and 7 bases at J, with 7 bases in the middle. The CDR3 length is 12 residues. The DNA of the CDR3 is TGTGCCAGCAGTTTTCTGGGGAATGAGCAGTTCTTC. Protein product: CASSFLGNEQFF.

The chain couples TRBV4-2 to TRBJ2-5, with TRBD1 as a possible D gene (5 bases). This CDR3 spans 14 amino acids. Germline CDR1 LGHNA, CDR2 YNFKEQ. Deletions cut 6 bases from V and 4 bases from J, with 15 bases between. Here the CDR3 DNA reads TGTGCCAGCAGTAGACAGTTAGGGCCAGAGACCCAGTACTTC. Translated: CASSRQLGPETQYF.

The rearrangement uses TRBV7-2 and TRBJ2-1; 9 bases agree with TRBD2. The V gene end was trimmed by 5 bases and the J gene end by 16 bases; junction bases not matched to a gene: 12. Germline V CDR1 and CDR2: SGHTA, FQGNSA. The CDR3 is made up of 13 amino acids. The DNA for the CDR3 is TGTGCCAGCAGCCCCCAAGCTAGCGGGATCCATTTCTTC. Protein product: CASSPQASGIHFF.

The chain is built from TRBV25-1 and TRBJ2-5, with 7 bases lining up with TRBD1. The V gene end was trimmed by 4 bases and the J gene end by 4 bases; junction bases not matched to a gene: 6. The CDR3 is made up of 14 amino acids. Germline V lookup: CDR1 MGHDK, CDR2 SYGVNS. In DNA, the CDR3 is TGTGCCAGCAGTGGGACAGGCGGTTCAGAGACCCAGTACTTC. Amino acids: CASSGTGGSETQYF.

This clone was seen only once. The chain joins TRBV30 to TRBJ1-4; 8 bases match TRBD1. CDR1 and CDR2 from the germline V gene are GTSNPN and SVGIG (reference sequence). CDR3 length: 13 amino acids. With 5 bases clipped from V and 8 bases from J, the junction kept 7 bases outside the gene matches. CDR3 sequence: CAWAGQVNEKLFF. CDR3 sequence (DNA): TGTGCCTGGGCGGGACAGGTAAACGAAAAACTGTTTTTT. The variable domain in full, completed from reference TRBV30 and TRBJ1-4, reads SQTIHQWPATLVQPVGSPLSLECTVEGTSNPNLYWYRQAAGRGLQLLFYSVGIGQISSEVPQNLSASRPQDRQFILSSKKLLLSDSGFYLCAWAGQVNEKLFFGSGTQLSVL.

The chain combines TRBV7-2 with TRBJ1-5; no clear D gene. Germline loops: CDR1 SGHTA, CDR2 FQGNSA. The CDR3 has 15 residues. Trimming shortened V by 5 bases and J by 0 bases, and 11 bases separated the two germline ends. The CDR3 loop reads CASSPGGVSNQPQHF. For the CDR3, the DNA is TGTGCCAGCAGCCCCGGTGGGGTTAGCAATCAGCCCCAGCATTTT.

The chain is built from TRBV14 and TRBJ2-2; D unresolved. V was trimmed by 6 bases and J by 1 base, leaving 6 bases between them. Germline V gives CDR1 SGHDN, CDR2 FVKESK. This CDR3 contains 13 residues. The CDR3 nucleotides are TGTGCCAGCAGGTTACAGAACACCGGGGAGCTGTTTTTT. The encoded protein is CASRLQNTGELFF.

This chain connects TRBV18 to TRBJ2-1, with D perhaps TRBD1 or TRBD2 (5 bases each). V was pared by 2 bases and J by 9 bases, with 14 bases between. CDR1 KGHSH and CDR2 LQKENI come from the germline V gene. This CDR3 comprises 14 residues. The CDR3, as DNA: TGTGCCAGCTCACCAGGGGACCCGAGACGTGAGCAGTTCTTC. Amino acid sequence: CASSPGDPRREQFF. The entire variable domain, with the rest obtained from reference TRBV18 and TRBJ2-1, is as follows: NAGVMQNPRHLVRRRGQEARLRCSPMKGHSHVYWYRQLPEEGLKFMVYLQKENIIDESGMPKERFSAEFPKEGPSILRIQQVVRGDSAAYFCASSPGDPRREQFFGPGTRLTVL.

This sequence joins TRBV5-6 and TRBJ1-1, with D possibly matching TRBD1 (5 bases). The CDR3 contains 14 residues. The V end lost 0 bases, the J end lost 4 bases, and 10 bases lay between the germline ends. The germline CDR1 and CDR2 sequences are SGHDT and YYEEEE. The chain's CDR3 is CASSLGQGLTEAFF. In nucleotides, the CDR3 is TGTGCCAGCAGCTTGGGTCAGGGACTCACTGAAGCTTTCTTT.

This chain uses TRBV27 with TRBJ1-4; 9 bases line up with TRBD1. Germline V gene lookup returns CDR1 MNHEY and CDR2 SMNVEV (reference sequence). CDR3 size: 16 residues. V dropped 6 bases and J dropped 4; count of bases not matched to a gene: 9. The CDR3 reads CASRPRDRDSNEKLFF. CDR3 nucleotide sequence: TGTGCCAGCAGACCCCGGGACAGGGACAGTAATGAAAAACTGTTTTTT.

V gene TRBV6-5 combines with J gene TRBJ2-7; D is undetermined. The CDR3 has 11 residues. The V end was cut by 7 bases, the J end by 2 bases, with 6 bases between. The germline gives CDR1 MNHEY, CDR2 SVGAGI. The CDR3 here is CASTAAYEQYF. CDR3 DNA: TGTGCCAGCACCGCCGCCTACGAGCAGTACTTC.

This sequence joins TRBV5-4 and TRBJ2-5; D is perhaps TRBD1 (5 bases). Germline CDR1 and CDR2: SGHNT and YYREEE (reference sequence). The CDR3 loop spans 15 amino acids. V was clipped by 0 bases and J by 3 bases, with 12 bases between them. The CDR3 region has the DNA TGTGCCAGCAGCTTGGAGGGGTATATGGAAGAGACCCAGTACTTC. Its translation is CASSLEGYMEETQYF.

The V gene is TRBV27, the J gene TRBJ2-3; D not certain. The CDR3 runs 13 residues. Germline CDR1 is MNHEY and CDR2 is SMNVEV (reference sequence). The ends were cut back, 3 bases at V and 5 bases at J, with 9 bases in the middle. CDR3 loop: CASSLAVQDTQYF. CDR3 in DNA: TGTGCCAGCAGTTTGGCCGTTCAAGATACGCAGTATTTT.

V usage is TRBV7-9 and J usage is TRBJ1-1; 8 nucleotides line up with TRBD1. Germline CDR1 reads SEHNR; CDR2 reads FQNEAQ (reference sequence). V lost 0 bases, J lost 1 base, and 10 bases stayed unmatched. The CDR3 runs to 18 residues. The CDR3 DNA reads TGTGCCAGCAGCTTAGCGTGGATAGACAGGGGTTCGAACACTGAAGCTTTCTTT. This translates into CASSLAWIDRGSNTEAFF. The full variable domain, rest sourced from reference TRBV7-9 and TRBJ1-1, is DTGVSQNPRHKITKRGQNVTFRCDPISEHNRLYWYRQTLGQGPEFLTYFQNEAQLEKSRLLSDRFSAERPKGSFSTLEIQRTEQGDSAMYLCASSLAWIDRGSNTEAFFGQGTRLTVV.

V is TRBV6-6 and J is TRBJ2-7, with a tentative D call TRBD2 (6 bases). Germline assignment: CDR1 MNHNY and CDR2 SVGAGI (reference sequence). The CDR3 runs 18 residues. V gave up 5 bases and J gave up 5 bases, with 28 bases separating them. CDR3 in amino acids: CASSPAGSARSVQHEQYF. The DNA for the CDR3 is TGTGCCAGCAGTCCCGCGGGGAGTGCGCGTAGCGTTCAACACGAGCAGTACTTC.

The genes are TRBV9 and TRBJ2-1; D remains ambiguous. CDR1 SGDLS and CDR2 YYNGEE come from the germline V gene. The germline V and J ends were trimmed by 0 bases and 1 base, with 8 bases remaining between them. The CDR3 has 15 residues. The CDR3 here is CASSVDVGSYNEQFF. CDR3 DNA sequence: TGTGCCAGCAGCGTAGACGTGGGTTCCTACAATGAGCAGTTCTTC.

This chain connects TRBV28 to TRBJ1-2; D may be TRBD1 (6 bases). The CDR3 sequence is 14 residues long. Deletions cut 5 bases from V and 3 bases from J, with 13 bases between. Per the germline V gene, CDR1 is MDHEN and CDR2 is SYDVKM. In DNA, the CDR3 is TGTGCCAGCAGTGGACAGCCACCTTACTATGGCTACACCTTC. Translated, it gives CASSGQPPYYGYTF.

The gene calls are TRBV5-1 and TRBJ2-7; weak D call: TRBD1 (5 bases). Germline V CDR1 and CDR2: SGHRS, YFSETQ. Trimming removed 0 bases at V and 4 bases at J, with 11 bases between. There are 14 residues in the CDR3. The CDR3 is CASSLESRAYEQYF. CDR3 DNA: TGCGCCAGCAGCTTGGAGAGCAGGGCGTACGAGCAGTACTTC.